This entry lists 11 T cell receptor beta chains sequenced from one sample in a study of shared clonotypes between healthy human individuals. Clones were sequenced by immunoSEQ multiplex PCR, and TCRdb holds only the in-frame ones, with some missing. The table records about 600,000 clones, about 97% of them present only once. Material for sequencing was naive CD4+ T cells sorted from blood. Subset described: CD45RA+ positively selected. These TCRs come from a woman in her twenties or thirties in good health.

This rearrangement joins TRBV5-8 to TRBJ2-5, with D tentatively TRBD2 (5 bases). Between the trimmed V and J ends, which lost 6 bases and 11 bases, there was a span of 20 bases. The germline V gene encodes CDR1 SGHTS and CDR2 YDEGEE. This CDR3 contains 13 residues. CDR3 nucleotide sequence: TGTGCCAGCAACCTACGGACTGTCGGCAAGCAGTACTTC. This sequence encodes CASNLRTVGKQYF.

The chain combines TRBV13 with TRBJ2-5; D is possibly TRBD2 (6 bases). From germline, CDR1 is PRHDT and CDR2 FYEKMQ (reference sequence). With 5 bases removed from V and 3 bases from J, the gap between germline ends came to 13 bases. The CDR3 has 14 amino acids. Written as DNA, the CDR3 is TGTGCCAGCAGCCCCGGCGGGGAAGAAGAGACCCAGTACTTC. As protein: CASSPGGEEETQYF.

The V gene is TRBV5-1, the J gene TRBJ2-1; D may be TRBD2 (6 bases). The CDR3 extends over 16 amino acids. Germline values: CDR1 SGHRS, CDR2 YFSETQ. Trimming took 1 base from V and 4 from J, leaving 15 bases between them. CDR3 in amino acids: CASSLSGSGDYNEQFF. The CDR3 nucleotides are TGCGCCAGCAGCTTGAGTGGTAGCGGAGATTACAATGAGCAGTTCTTC.

This clone has only one observation. The chain recombines TRBV2 with TRBJ2-2; D tentatively fits TRBD1 or TRBD2 (5 bases each). Germline values: CDR1 SNHLY, CDR2 FYNNEI. The CDR3 has 14 amino acids. V gave up 5 bases and J gave up 2 bases, with 9 bases separating them. This CDR3 reads CASSFRDNTGELFF. DNA of the CDR3: TGTGCCAGCAGTTTCAGGGACAACACCGGGGAGCTGTTTTTT.

This chain uses TRBV14 with TRBJ1-3; no clear D gene. With 4 bases removed from V and 0 bases from J, the gap between germline ends came to 13 bases. Germline V CDR1 and CDR2: SGHDN, FVKESK. The CDR3 runs 16 residues. CDR3 residues: CASSRTPGVSGNTIYF. DNA of the CDR3: TGTGCCAGCAGCCGAACCCCCGGGGTCTCTGGAAACACCATATATTTT. The full variable domain, completed using reference TRBV14 and TRBJ1-3, is EAGVTQFPSHSVIEKGQTVTLRCDPISGHDNLYWYRRVMGKEIKFLLHFVKESKQDESGMPNNRFLAERTGGTYSTLKVQPAELEDSGVYFCASSRTPGVSGNTIYFGEGSWLTVV.

The rearrangement links TRBV7-9 to TRBJ2-2, with 7 bases fitting TRBD1. Germline CDR1 is SEHNR and CDR2 is FQNEAQ (reference sequence). The trim removed 5 bases at V and 3 bases at J, leaving 3 bases unmatched. This CDR3 has 14 residues. CDR3 in amino acids: CASSRQGYTGELFF. CDR3 DNA sequence: TGTGCCAGCAGCCGACAGGGCTACACCGGGGAGCTGTTTTTT.

This chain joins TRBV18 and TRBJ1-2; TRBD1 is a possible D gene (6 bases). The CDR3 extends over 17 amino acids. V lost 1 base, J lost 7 bases, and 22 bases lay in between. From germline, CDR1 is KGHSH and CDR2 LQKENI. CDR3 DNA: TGTGCCAGCTCACCACAGGGGCGCCGGATACAGGGTACTGGCTACACCTTC. Its protein is CASSPQGRRIQGTGYTF.

V is TRBV11-2 and J is TRBJ2-7, with D perhaps TRBD2 (5 bases). There are 15 residues in the CDR3. V lost 6 bases and J lost 0, with 15 bases in between. From germline, CDR1 is SGHAT and CDR2 FQNNGV. The DNA of the CDR3 is TGTGCCAGCAGACTGAGAAGCGGTAGCTCCTACGAGCAGTACTTC. Amino acids: CASRLRSGSSYEQYF. The full variable domain, its missing parts supplied by reference TRBV11-2 and TRBJ2-7, is EAGVAQSPRYKIIEKRQSVAFWCNPISGHATLYWYQQILGQGPKLLIQFQNNGVVDDSQLPKDRFSAERLKGVDSTLKIQPAKLEDSAVYLCASRLRSGSSYEQYFGPGTRLTVT.

This chain links TRBV10-1 with TRBJ1-1, with D possibly TRBD1 on 5 matching bases. This CDR3 has 13 amino acids. The V and J ends lost 6 bases and 0 bases respectively, with 8 bases between them. CDR1 and CDR2 (germline): WNHNN, SYGVQD (reference sequence). CDR3 sequence: CASSREMNTEAFF. The CDR3 coding sequence is TGCGCCAGCAGCAGGGAAATGAACACTGAAGCTTTCTTT.

As DNA, the CDR3 is TGCGCCAGCAGCTTGTTGGGGACCCAAGAGACCCAGTACTTC. This translates into CASSLLGTQETQYF. V gene TRBV5-1 combines with J gene TRBJ2-5; D could derive from TRBD1 or TRBD2 (5 bases each). CDR1 and CDR2 (germline): SGHRS, YFSETQ. The CDR3 sequence is 14 residues long. Trimming stripped 1 base from V and 1 base from J, with 8 bases between.

The chain couples TRBV7-2 to TRBJ2-1, with D maybe TRBD2 (5 bases). Germline loops: CDR1 SGHTA, CDR2 FQGNSA. V lost 3 bases and J lost 0, with 9 bases in between. CDR3 size: 15 residues. The CDR3 sequence: CASSFTAGSYNEQFF. CDR3 DNA sequence: TGTGCCAGCAGCTTCACCGCGGGCTCCTACAATGAGCAGTTCTTC.